This T cell receptor beta chain was recorded in a study of cytomegalovirus exposure and HLA in healthy donors. Overall study findings and caveats: HLA alleles showed associations with 15,000 to 20,000 TCR beta sequences in a later analysis, at a 0.05 false discovery rate. For presence/absence analyses, sequencing depth was assumed to be roughly uniform across donors. About 90% or about 30% of the time was how often most TCR beta V segments were productive, according to an earlier analysis. A later analysis reportedly identified an Asian-associated ancestry cluster as carrying fewer N-insertions than the approximately 670-donor mean.

Amplification used 60 Vbeta primers and 13 Jbeta primers. Profiled with immunoSEQ multiplex PCR; TCRdb holds only in-frame clones, not every one. The record lists 200,000 or so clones, of which the ten most abundant hold less than 0.9%. A remark on this clone: The antigen is unknown.

V shed 1 base and J shed 4 bases, with 20 bases lying between them. Looked up from germline, CDR1 is SGHVS and CDR2 is FNYEAQ. This CDR3 region has 18 residues. The clonotype comes from a boy between 10 and 17 years old in good health and CMV-seronegative. Sample: PBMCs. The rearrangement uses TRBV7-6 and TRBJ1-5; D might be TRBD1 (6 bases). The CDR3 DNA is TGTGCCAGCAGCTTAGGGCCAGGGGTTATTTCGGGTAATCAGCCCCAGCATTTT. Residues: CASSLGPGVISGNQPQHF.